The TCR beta chain under discussion was sequenced for a study of T-cell memory formation after mild COVID-19. Overall study findings and caveats: Chiefly within CM and EM were the contracting CD4+ clones; CD8+ ones were within EMRA.

TCR alpha and TCR beta cDNA libraries carrying sample barcodes and UMIs came from 5'RACE with constant-segment primers. TCRdb ran MiXCR on the 5' RACE reads and lists one entry per CDR3 protein. Among roughly 510,000 distinct CDR3 sequences listed, 15% to 20% were seen once. Concerning this clonotype itself: Its antigen is undetermined.

The CDR3 has 16 amino acids. V was pared by 0 bases and J by 7 bases, with 15 bases between. CDR1 and CDR2 from the germline V gene are LNHNV and YYDKDF (reference sequence). The chain joins TRBV15 to TRBJ1-4; D is perhaps TRBD1 (6 bases). Sequencing was carried out using PBMCs or a T cell subset sorted from them (not recorded which). The receptor comes from an adult woman who had mild COVID-19 (a few samples of this study predate the infection). Cell type and time point are not known. CDR3 region: CATSRDRTGNGEKLFF. CDR3 bases: TGTGCCACCAGCAGAGATCGCACAGGGAACGGTGAAAAACTGTTTTTT.